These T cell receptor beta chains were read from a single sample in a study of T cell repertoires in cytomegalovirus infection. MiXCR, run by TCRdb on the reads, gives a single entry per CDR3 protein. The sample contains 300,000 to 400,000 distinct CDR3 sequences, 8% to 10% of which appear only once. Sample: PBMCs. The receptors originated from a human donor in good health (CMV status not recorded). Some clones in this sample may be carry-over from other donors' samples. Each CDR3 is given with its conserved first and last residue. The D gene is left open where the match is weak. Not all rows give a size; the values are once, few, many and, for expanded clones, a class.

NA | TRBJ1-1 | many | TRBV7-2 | TGTGCCAGCAGCTTAGTAGGGTCGGGAGTGAACACTGAAGCTTTCTTT | CASSLVGSGVNTEAFF
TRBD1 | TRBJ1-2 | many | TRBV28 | TGTGCCAGCAGGACCGGGGGACAGGGCTATGGCTACACCTTC | CASRTGGQGYGYTF
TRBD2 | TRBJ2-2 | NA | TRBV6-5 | TGTGCCAGCAGTTACGCGGGAGGGCCCACCGGGGAGCTGTTTTTT | CASSYAGGPTGELFF
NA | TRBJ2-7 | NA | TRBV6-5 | TGTGCCAGCAGTCCCCTTTTGGGGAAAGGGGGCTACGAGCAGTACTTC | CASSPLLGKGGYEQYF
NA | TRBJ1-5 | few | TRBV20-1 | TGCAGTGCTAGAGATCGGCGGTTACAGATTAGCAATCAGCCCCAGCATTTT | CSARDRRLQISNQPQHF
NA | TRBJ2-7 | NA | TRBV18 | TGTGCCAGCTCATCAGGAAGAGCCTACGAGCAGTACTTC | CASSSGRAYEQYF
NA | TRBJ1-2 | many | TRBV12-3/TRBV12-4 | TGTGCCAGCAGTTTGCTAGGCGGGATTGGGTATGGCTACACCTTC | CASSLLGGIGYGYTF
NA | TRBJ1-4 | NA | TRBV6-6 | TGTGCCAGCAGTAACAGGGTAACTCAAAAACTGTTTTTT | CASSNRVTQKLFF
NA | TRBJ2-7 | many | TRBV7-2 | TGTGCCAGCAGCTTAGTGGAGGGGCGATCCTACGAGCAGTACTTC | CASSLVEGRSYEQYF
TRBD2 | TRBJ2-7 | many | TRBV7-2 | TGTGCCAGCAGCTACGGGACTAGCCAAAAGGGAACCTTCGAGCAGTACTTC | CASSYGTSQKGTFEQYF
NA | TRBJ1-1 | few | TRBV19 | TGTGCCAGTAGTATCGGCGGGTCCATGAACACTGAAGCTTTCTTT | CASSIGGSMNTEAFF
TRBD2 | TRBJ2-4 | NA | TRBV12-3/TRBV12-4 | TGTGCCAGCAGTGCCTATAGCGGGGCCCCCCACAAAAACATTCAGTACTTC | CASSAYSGAPHKNIQYF
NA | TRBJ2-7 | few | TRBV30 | TGTGCCTGGAGGGTTGTAGGGGGAACCTACGAGCAGTACTTC | CAWRVVGGTYEQYF
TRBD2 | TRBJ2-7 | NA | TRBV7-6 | TGTGCCAGCAGCCCCCTTGGGAGCGGGAAGTCCTACGAGCAGTACTTC | CASSPLGSGKSYEQYF
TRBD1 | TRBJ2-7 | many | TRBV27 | TGTGCCAGCAGCGCTGGGGGGGACAGGGGGCGAAACGAGCAGTACTTC | CASSAGGDRGRNEQYF
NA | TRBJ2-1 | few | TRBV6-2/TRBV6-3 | TGTGCCAGCAGTTACTCGGTAGGTCCCTACAATGAGCAGTTCTTC | CASSYSVGPYNEQFF
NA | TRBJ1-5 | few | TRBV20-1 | TGCAGTGCTAGAGGGGACGGTAATCAGCCCCAGCATTTT | CSARGDGNQPQHF
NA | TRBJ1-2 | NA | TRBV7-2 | TGTGCCAGCAGCTGGGACCCCCAACGGGGCTACACCTTC | CASSWDPQRGYTF
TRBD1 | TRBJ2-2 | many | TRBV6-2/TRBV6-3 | TGTGCCAGCAGTTTCCTGACAGGGTGGGGCACCGGGGAGCTGTTTTTT | CASSFLTGWGTGELFF
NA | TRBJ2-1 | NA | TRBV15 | TGTGCCACCAGCAGAGGCAAGGGGCGGAATGAGCAGTTCTTC | CATSRGKGRNEQFF
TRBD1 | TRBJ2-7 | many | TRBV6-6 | TGTGCCAGCATCGACCAGGGGGTCCCGCCCTACGAGCAGTACTTC | CASIDQGVPPYEQYF
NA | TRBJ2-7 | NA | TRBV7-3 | TGTGCCAGCAGCCCTACAGGGAGTAGCTACGAGCAGTACTTC | CASSPTGSSYEQYF
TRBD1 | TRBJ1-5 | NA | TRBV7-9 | TGTGCCAGCAGCTTAGGGGGGACAGGGGTCGGCAATCAGCCCCAGCATTTT | CASSLGGTGVGNQPQHF
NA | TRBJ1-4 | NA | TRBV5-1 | TGCGCCAGCAGCTCCCAGGGACCGAGGGGGGAGAAACTGTTTTTT | CASSSQGPRGEKLFF
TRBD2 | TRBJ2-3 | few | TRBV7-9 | TGTGCCAGCAGCCCAATGACTAGCGGAGATACGCAGTATTTT | CASSPMTSGDTQYF
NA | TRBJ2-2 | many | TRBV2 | TGTGCCAGTAGCCTGCGGGGTAACACCGGGGAGCTGTTTTTT | CASSLRGNTGELFF
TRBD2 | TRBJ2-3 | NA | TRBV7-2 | TGTGCCAGCAGCTTATCCGGAGCGGGAGTGCGCACAGATACGCAGTATTTT | CASSLSGAGVRTDTQYF
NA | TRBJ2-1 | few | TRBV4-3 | TGCGCCAGCAGCCAAGGTCGAGCAGGGAGACTAGATGAGCAGTTCTTC | CASSQGRAGRLDEQFF
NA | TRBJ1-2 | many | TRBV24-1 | TGTGCCACCAGTGCGGGAGTGGCGGCAGGGGAACTTTTAGGTGGCTACACCTTC | CATSAGVAAGELLGGYTF
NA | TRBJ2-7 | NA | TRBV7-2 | TGTGCCAGCAGCCCCCAGGGGGGTGGCCTGACCTACGAGCCGTACTTC | CASSPQGGGLTYEPYF
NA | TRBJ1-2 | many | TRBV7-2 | TGTGCCAGCAGCTTATCCGGGGCCCAAAACTATGGCTACACCTTC | CASSLSGAQNYGYTF
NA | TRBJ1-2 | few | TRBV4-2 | TGTGCCAGCAGCCAGCCGGGAGGCGGAGGGTATGGCTACACCTTC | CASSQPGGGGYGYTF
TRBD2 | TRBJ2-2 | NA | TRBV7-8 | TGTGCCAGCAGCCGTCTAGCGGGAGGAGCGAACACCGGGGAGCTGTTTTTT | CASSRLAGGANTGELFF
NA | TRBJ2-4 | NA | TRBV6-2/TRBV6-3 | TGTGCCAGCAGTTACGGGGGTCGGCCCAAAAACATTCAGTACTTC | CASSYGGRPKNIQYF
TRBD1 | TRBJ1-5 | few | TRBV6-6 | TGTGCCAGCAGTTACGGGACAGGGTCGGGGAATCAGCCCCAGCATTTT | CASSYGTGSGNQPQHF
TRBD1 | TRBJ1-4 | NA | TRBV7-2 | TGTGCCAGCAGCTTAAGACAGGGGGCGGGGGAAAAACTGTTTTTT | CASSLRQGAGEKLFF
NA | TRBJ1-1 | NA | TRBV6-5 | TGTGCCAGCAAGAGCGGGCAGGTCATGAACACTGAAGCTTTCTTT | CASKSGQVMNTEAFF
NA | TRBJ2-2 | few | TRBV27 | TGTGCCAGCAGTTTGCGAAGAACCGGGGAGCTGTTTTTT | CASSLRRTGELFF
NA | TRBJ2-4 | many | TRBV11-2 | TGTGCCAGCAGTTTAGGGGGCGGGAGTGGGCCCAAAAACATTCAGTACTTC | CASSLGGGSGPKNIQYF
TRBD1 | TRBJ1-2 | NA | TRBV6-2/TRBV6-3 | TGTGCCAGCAGCCTCCGGGACAGGGGAGGCTACACCTTC | CASSLRDRGGYTF
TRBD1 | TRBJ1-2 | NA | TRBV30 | TGTGCCAGACTTCCGAAAGGGGGCGATAGGGACTATGGCTACACCTTC | CARLPKGGDRDYGYTF
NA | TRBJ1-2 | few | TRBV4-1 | TGCGCCAGCAGCCAAGCCCGGGCTAACTATGGCTACACCTTC | CASSQARANYGYTF
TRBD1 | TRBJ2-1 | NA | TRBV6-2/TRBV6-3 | TGTGCCAGCCAAAGGACAGGGGACGTTTGGGACTACAATGAGCAGTTCTTC | CASQRTGDVWDYNEQFF
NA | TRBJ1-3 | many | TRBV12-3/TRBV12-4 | TGTGCCAGCCGTGGACCGGCTTACTCTGGAAACACCATATATTTT | CASRGPAYSGNTIYF
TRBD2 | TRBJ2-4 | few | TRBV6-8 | TGTGCCAGCGAAACTAGCGGGGGGGCCAAAAACATTCAGTACTTC | CASETSGGAKNIQYF
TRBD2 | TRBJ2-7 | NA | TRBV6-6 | TGTGCCAGCAGTTACTCTGGGACTAGCGGGGCTAACTCCTACGAGCAGTACTTC | CASSYSGTSGANSYEQYF
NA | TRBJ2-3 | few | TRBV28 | TGTGCCGGTAGGGACTCGAGCACAGATACGCAGTATTTT | CAGRDSSTDTQYF
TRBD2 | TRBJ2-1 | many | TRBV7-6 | TGTGCCAGCAGCTCCTCTAGCGGGGGGTACTCCTACAATGAGCAGTTCTTC | CASSSSSGGYSYNEQFF
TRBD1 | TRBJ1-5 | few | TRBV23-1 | TGCGCCAGCAGTCCCAAGGACAGGAGCAATAGTGCGCCCCAGCATTTT | CASSPKDRSNSAPQHF
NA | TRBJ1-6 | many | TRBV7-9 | TGTGCCAGCAGCTTGGGGGGATCACCCCTCCACTTT | CASSLGGSPLHF
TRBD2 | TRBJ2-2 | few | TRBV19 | TGTGCCAGTAGTCTTCCGGGACTAGCGGAAACCGGGGAGCTGTTTTTT | CASSLPGLAETGELFF
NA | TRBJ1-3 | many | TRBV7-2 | TGTGCCAGCACCTCCGCGGGGCTCGGTGGAAACACCATATATTTT | CASTSAGLGGNTIYF
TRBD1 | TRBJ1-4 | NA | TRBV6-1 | TGTGCCACCACAGCCAGGGGGAGTGAAAAACTGTTTTTT | CATTARGSEKLFF
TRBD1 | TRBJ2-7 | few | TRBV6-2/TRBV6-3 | TGTGCCAGCAGTCGACAGGGATCCTTCTCCTACGAGCAGTACTTC | CASSRQGSFSYEQYF
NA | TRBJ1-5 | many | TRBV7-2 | TGTGCCAGCAGCTTAGAGACTTATAGCAATCAGCCCCAGCATTTT | CASSLETYSNQPQHF
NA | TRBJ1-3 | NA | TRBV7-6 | TGTGCCAGCAGCTCCTTAGAGAAGGGAAACACCATATATTTT | CASSSLEKGNTIYF
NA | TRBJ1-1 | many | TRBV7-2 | TGTGCCAGCAGCTTATCGGCGAACACTGAAGCTTTCTTT | CASSLSANTEAFF